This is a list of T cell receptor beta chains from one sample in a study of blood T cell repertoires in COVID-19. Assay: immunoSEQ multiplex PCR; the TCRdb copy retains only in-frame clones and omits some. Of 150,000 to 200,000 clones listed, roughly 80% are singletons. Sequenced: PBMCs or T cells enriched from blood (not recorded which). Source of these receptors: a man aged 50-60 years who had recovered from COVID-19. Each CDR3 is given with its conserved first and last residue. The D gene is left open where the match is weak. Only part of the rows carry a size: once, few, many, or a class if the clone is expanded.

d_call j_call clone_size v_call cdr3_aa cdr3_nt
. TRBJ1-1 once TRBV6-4 CASSEQSGGEAFF TGTGCCAGCAGTGAACAATCCGGGGGTGAAGCTTTCTTT
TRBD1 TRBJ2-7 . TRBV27 CASKIRGPGSYEQYF TGTGCCAGCAAAATCAGGGGGCCTGGCTCCTACGAGCAGTACTTC
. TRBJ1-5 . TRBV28 CASRAGGNSNQPQHF TGTGCCAGCAGGGCCGGAGGGAATAGCAATCAGCCCCAGCATTTT
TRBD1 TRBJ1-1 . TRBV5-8 CASSSLDRGTNTEAFF TGTGCCAGCAGCTCACTCGACAGGGGCACTAACACTGAAGCTTTCTTT
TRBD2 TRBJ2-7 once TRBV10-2 CASSESPGLEGEQYF TGCGCCAGCAGTGAGTCGCCGGGACTAGAGGGAGAGCAGTACTTC
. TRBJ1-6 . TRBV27 CASSFRVFDSPLHF TGTGCCAGCAGTTTCAGGGTATTTGATTCACCCCTCCACTTT
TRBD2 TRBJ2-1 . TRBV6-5 CASRFGGGYNEQFF TGTGCCAGCAGATTCGGGGGGGGGTACAATGAGCAGTTCTTC
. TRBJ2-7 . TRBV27 CASSLSPGVSYEQYF TGTGCCAGCAGTTTATCGCCCGGTGTCTCCTACGAGCAGTACTTC
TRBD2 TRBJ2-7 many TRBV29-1 CSVGGESGIHEQYF TGCAGCGTTGGGGGAGAAAGCGGGATACACGAGCAGTACTTC
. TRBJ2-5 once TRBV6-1 CASSEPGKGQETQYF TGTGCCAGCAGTGAGCCAGGGAAGGGCCAAGAGACCCAGTACTTC
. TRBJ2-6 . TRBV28 CASRMRSGANVLTF TGTGCCAGTAGAATGCGCTCTGGGGCCAACGTCCTGACTTTC
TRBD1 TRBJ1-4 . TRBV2 CASSEGTGNEKLFF TGTGCCAGCAGTGAAGGGACAGGAAATGAAAAACTGTTTTTT
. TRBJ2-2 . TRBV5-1 CASSLAGGQQLAGELFF TGCGCCAGCAGCTTGGCCGGAGGCCAGCAGCTTGCCGGGGAGCTGTTTTTT
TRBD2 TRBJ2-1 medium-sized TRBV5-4 CASSLSSGGGVEQFF TGTGCCAGCAGCTTGAGTAGCGGGGGAGGGGTTGAGCAGTTCTTC
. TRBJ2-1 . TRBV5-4 CASSFRTANEQFF TGTGCCAGCAGCTTCCGGACAGCCAATGAGCAGTTCTTC
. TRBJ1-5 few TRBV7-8 CASSSQGHQNQPQHF TGTGCCAGCAGCAGCCAGGGACACCAAAATCAGCCCCAGCATTTT
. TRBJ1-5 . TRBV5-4 CASSLQGVNQPQHF TGTGCCAGCAGCTTGCAAGGGGTAAATCAGCCCCAGCATTTT
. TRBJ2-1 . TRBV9 CASSPLDSNNEQFF TGTGCCAGCAGCCCCCTAGACAGTAACAATGAGCAGTTCTTC
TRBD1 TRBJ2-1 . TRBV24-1 CATSDLGTVNEQFF TGTGCCACCAGTGATTTGGGGACAGTGAATGAGCAGTTCTTC
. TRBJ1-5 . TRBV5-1 CASSLGGMIHQPQHF TGCGCCAGCAGCTTGGGAGGTATGATACATCAGCCCCAGCATTTT
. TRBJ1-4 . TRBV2 CASSPVGQSTNEKLFF TGTGCCAGCAGCCCAGTCGGACAGTCAACTAATGAAAAACTGTTTTTT
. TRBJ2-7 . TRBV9 CASSPQDSFPLEQYF TGTGCCAGCAGCCCACAAGACTCGTTTCCCCTCGAGCAGTACTTC
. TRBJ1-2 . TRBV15 CATSRDRGSYGYTF TGTGCCACCAGCAGAGATCGGGGAAGCTATGGCTACACCTTC
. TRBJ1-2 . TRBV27 CASSPPGVYYGYTF TGTGCCAGCAGTCCGCCGGGAGTCTACTATGGCTACACCTTC
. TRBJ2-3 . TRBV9 CASSVAEAHTDTQYF TGTGCCAGCAGCGTAGCAGAGGCCCACACAGATACGCAGTATTTT
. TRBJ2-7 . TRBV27 CASSSRLFYEQYF TGTGCCAGCAGTTCCCGACTATTCTACGAGCAGTACTTC
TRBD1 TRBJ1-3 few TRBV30 CAWKINYRTGEYPSPSGNTIYF TGTGCCTGGAAAATTAATTATCGGACAGGGGAGTACCCTAGTCCCTCTGGAAACACCATATATTTT
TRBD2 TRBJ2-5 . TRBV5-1 CASSLELAGDLETQYF TGCGCCAGCAGCTTGGAATTAGCGGGGGATCTGGAGACCCAGTACTTC
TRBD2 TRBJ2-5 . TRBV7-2 CASSLRASGNQETQYF TGTGCCAGCAGCTTAAGGGCTAGCGGGAACCAAGAGACCCAGTACTTC
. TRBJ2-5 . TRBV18 CASSPSRGEETQYF TGTGCCAGCTCACCCTCCAGGGGAGAGGAGACCCAGTACTTC
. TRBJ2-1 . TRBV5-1 CASSPEGRAREQFF TGCGCCAGCAGCCCGGAAGGCAGGGCTCGTGAGCAGTTCTTC
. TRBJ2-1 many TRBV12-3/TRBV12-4 CASGLPSQQFF TGTGCCAGTGGACTCCCATCCCAGCAGTTCTTC
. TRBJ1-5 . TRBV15 CATSRDRVRKAENSNQPQHF TGTGCCACCAGCAGAGATCGGGTACGGAAAGCCGAGAATAGCAATCAGCCCCAGCATTTT
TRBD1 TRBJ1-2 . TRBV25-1 CASSARDSRNYGYTF TGTGCCAGCAGTGCCCGGGACAGCCGTAACTATGGCTACACCTTC
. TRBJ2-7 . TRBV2 CASTEGRYEQYF TGTGCCAGCACTGAGGGCCGCTACGAGCAGTACTTC
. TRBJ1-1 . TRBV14 CASSQVTGGTEAFF TGTGCCAGCAGCCAAGTTACGGGGGGGACTGAAGCTTTCTTT
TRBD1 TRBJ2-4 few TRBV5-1 CASSSLGGEGNIQYF TGCGCCAGCAGCTCCTTAGGGGGCGAGGGAAACATTCAGTACTTC
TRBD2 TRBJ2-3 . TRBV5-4 CASSPPGGDTDTQYF TGTGCCAGCAGCCCCCCTGGGGGGGACACAGATACGCAGTATTTT